This TCR beta chain comes out of a study of tumor-infiltrating lymphocytes in primary liver carcinoma. With respect to this clonotype: Its antigen is as yet unknown. A read error may explain this, as a much larger clone is one base away.

The researchers produced TCR beta cDNA from roughly 500 ng total RNA with a constant-region primer. Researchers made the TCR beta libraries by running three nested multiplex PCR rounds with slightly modified ARM-PCR. TCRdb itself ran the multiplex PCR reads through MiXCR, one entry per CDR3 protein. The table shows approximately 79,000 distinct CDR3 sequences, with 55% to 75% occurring only once. Co-extraction of RNA and DNA was performed on roughly 20-31 mg of unsorted bulk tissue. The study's findings and limits: All five tumor regions shared only about 7-25% of top clones.

Source material: liver tumor tissue from sampling region 4. Subset: tumor region T4, right-lateral pole. This sequence originates from a man between 40 and 49 years old with primary liver carcinoma and hepatitis B virus infection.

CDR3 region: CVSSIKDRATDTQYF. The CDR3 coding sequence is TGTGTCAGCAGCATAAAGGACAGGGCCACAGATACGCAGTATTTT. This chain joins TRBV21-1 and TRBJ2-3; the table assigns TRBD1, which was not confirmed against the DNA. TRBV21-1 is a listed pseudogene. The CDR3 is 15 amino acids.